This T cell receptor beta chain was found in a study of T cells in localized non-small cell lung cancer. Study-level points and caveats: Adjacent lung held a median approximately 57 of the top 100 tumor clones. Uninvolved adjacent lung showed peak T cell clonality, exceeding tumor.

This clone came up once. The antigen is undetermined. Assay: immunoSEQ multiplex PCR; the TCRdb copy retains only in-frame clones and omits some. The table records about 74,000 clones, about four fifths of them present only once. The material sequenced was peripheral blood, taken before any cancer treatment. This TCR was sampled from a female donor of 60 years or more with stage I lung adenocarcinoma.

The CDR3 bases are TGTGCCAGCACCCTTCAGGGCCAGGGTATAACATCCGGGGAGCTGTTTTTT. Translated: CASTLQGQGITSGELFF. The rearrangement uses TRBV5-5 and TRBJ2-2, with D perhaps matching TRBD1 (5 bases). V was clipped by 6 bases and J by 6 bases, with 24 bases between them. Germline CDR1 reads SGHKS; CDR2 reads YYEKEE (reference sequence). This CDR3 has 17 residues.